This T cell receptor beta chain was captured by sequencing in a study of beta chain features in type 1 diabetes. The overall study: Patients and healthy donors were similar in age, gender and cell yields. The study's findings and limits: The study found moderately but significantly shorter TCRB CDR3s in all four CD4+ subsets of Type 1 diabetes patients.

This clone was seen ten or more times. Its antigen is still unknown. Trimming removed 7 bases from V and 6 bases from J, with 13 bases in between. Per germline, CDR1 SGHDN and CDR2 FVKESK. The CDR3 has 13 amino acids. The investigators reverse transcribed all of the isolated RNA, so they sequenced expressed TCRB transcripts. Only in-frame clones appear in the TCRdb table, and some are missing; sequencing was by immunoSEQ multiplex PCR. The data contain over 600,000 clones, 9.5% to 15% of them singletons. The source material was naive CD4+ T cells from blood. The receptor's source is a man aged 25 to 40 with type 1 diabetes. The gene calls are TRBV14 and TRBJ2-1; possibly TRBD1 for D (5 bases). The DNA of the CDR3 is TGTGCCAGCATGGCCGGCAGGGCCAATGAGCAGTTCTTC. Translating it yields CASMAGRANEQFF.